This TCR beta chain was documented in a study of lymphopenia after photon versus proton radiotherapy. General study points: After lymphocyte nadir, photon-treated repertoires showed oligoclonal expansion, especially CD8+ Temra. Survival link was tested only in deceased patients; proton benefit remains a possibility. Proton therapy kept repertoires fairly stable, unlike photons, which gained effector/memory cells. A bigger post-nadir fall in TCR diversity correlated inversely with survival time in deceased patients.

Here immunoSEQ multiplex PCR was the method, and the copy in TCRdb shows in-frame clones only, minus some. Of some 20,000 clones listed, around 89% are singletons. About this clone itself: Its antigen is not identified.

This CDR3 comprises 15 residues. Germline CDR1 is SSHAT and CDR2 is FNYEAQ (reference sequence). Trimming removed 5 bases from V and 6 bases from J; junction bases left unmatched: 10. The receptor's source is a man older than 75 with esophageal cancer. The chain combines TRBV7-7 with TRBJ2-5; 9 positions match TRBD1. The sequencing used peripheral blood, collected from a patient treated with proton-based radiotherapy. The CDR3 DNA reads as TGTGCCAGCAGCCCGGGACAGGGCGGGTCAAAGACCCAGTACTTC. It specifies CASSPGQGGSKTQYF.